This T cell receptor beta chain appears in the sequencing data of a study of blood T cell repertoires in COVID-19. TCRdb keeps only in-frame clones here, not all; method: immunoSEQ multiplex PCR. The repertoire holds about 140,000 clones, with approximately 80% as singletons. Trimming took 3 bases from V and 4 from J; bases not matched to a gene: 9. The CDR3 sequence is 16 residues long. CDR1 and CDR2 from the germline V gene are SGHTA and FQGNSA. The V gene is TRBV7-2, the J gene TRBJ2-5; 9 nucleotides line up with TRBD2. The sample taken for sequencing was peripheral blood. The receptor was isolated from a human donor in a cohort sampled during active COVID-19. This CDR3 reads CASSFGTLAGRETQYF. The CDR3 region has the DNA TGTGCCAGCAGCTTTGGGACACTAGCGGGCCGAGAGACCCAGTACTTC.